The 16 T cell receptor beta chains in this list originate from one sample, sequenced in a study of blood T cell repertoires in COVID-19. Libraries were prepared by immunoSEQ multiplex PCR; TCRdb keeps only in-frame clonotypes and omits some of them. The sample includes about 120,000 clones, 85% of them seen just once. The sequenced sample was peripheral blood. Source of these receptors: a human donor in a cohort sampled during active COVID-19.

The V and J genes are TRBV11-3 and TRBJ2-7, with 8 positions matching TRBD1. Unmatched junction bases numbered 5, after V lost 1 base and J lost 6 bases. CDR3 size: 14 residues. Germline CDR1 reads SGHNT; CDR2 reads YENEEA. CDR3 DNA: TGTGCCAGCAGCTTAGGCGGGACAGGAGTCGAGCAGTACTTC. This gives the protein CASSLGGTGVEQYF. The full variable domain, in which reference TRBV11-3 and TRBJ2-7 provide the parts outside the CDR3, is EAGVVQSPRYKIIEKKQPVAFWCNPISGHNTLYWYLQNLGQGPELLIRYENEEAVDDSQLPKDRFSAERLKGVDSTLKIQPAELGDSAVYLCASSLGGTGVEQYFGPGTRLTVT.

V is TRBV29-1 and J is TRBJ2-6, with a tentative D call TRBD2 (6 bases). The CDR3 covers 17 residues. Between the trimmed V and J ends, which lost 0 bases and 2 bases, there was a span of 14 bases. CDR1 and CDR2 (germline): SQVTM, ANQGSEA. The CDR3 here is CSVEELGGIAGANVLTF. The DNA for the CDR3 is TGCAGCGTTGAAGAATTGGGGGGAATTGCTGGGGCCAACGTCCTGACTTTC.

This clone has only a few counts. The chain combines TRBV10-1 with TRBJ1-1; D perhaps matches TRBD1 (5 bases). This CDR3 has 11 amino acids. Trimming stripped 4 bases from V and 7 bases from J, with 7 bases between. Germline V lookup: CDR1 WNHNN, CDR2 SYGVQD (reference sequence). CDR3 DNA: TGCGCCAGCAGTGTGACAGTTGAAGCTTTCTTT. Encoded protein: CASSVTVEAFF.

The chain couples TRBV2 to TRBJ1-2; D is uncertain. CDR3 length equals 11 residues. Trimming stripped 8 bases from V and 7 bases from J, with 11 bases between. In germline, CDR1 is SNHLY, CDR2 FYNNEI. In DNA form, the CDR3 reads TGTGCCAGCCGGTTCGGGGTTGGCTACACCTTC. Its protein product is CASRFGVGYTF.

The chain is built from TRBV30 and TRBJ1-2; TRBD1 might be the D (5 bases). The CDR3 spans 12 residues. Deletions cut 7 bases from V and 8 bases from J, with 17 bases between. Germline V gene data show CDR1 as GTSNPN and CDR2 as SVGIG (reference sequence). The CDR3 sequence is CALGGGPYGYTF. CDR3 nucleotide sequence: TGTGCCTTGGGGGGGGGTCCGTACGGCTACACCTTC.

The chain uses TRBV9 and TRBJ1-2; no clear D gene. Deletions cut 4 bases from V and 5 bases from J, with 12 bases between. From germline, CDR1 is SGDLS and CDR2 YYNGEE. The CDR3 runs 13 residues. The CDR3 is CASSPMGLYGYTF. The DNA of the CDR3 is TGTGCCAGCAGCCCCATGGGCTTATATGGCTACACCTTC.

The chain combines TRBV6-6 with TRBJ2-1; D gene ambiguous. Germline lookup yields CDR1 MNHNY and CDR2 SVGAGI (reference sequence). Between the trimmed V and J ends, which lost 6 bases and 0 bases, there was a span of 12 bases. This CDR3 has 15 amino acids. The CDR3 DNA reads TGTGCCAGCAGACCCAGAGGTAGCTCCTACAATGAGCAGTTCTTC. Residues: CASRPRGSSYNEQFF.

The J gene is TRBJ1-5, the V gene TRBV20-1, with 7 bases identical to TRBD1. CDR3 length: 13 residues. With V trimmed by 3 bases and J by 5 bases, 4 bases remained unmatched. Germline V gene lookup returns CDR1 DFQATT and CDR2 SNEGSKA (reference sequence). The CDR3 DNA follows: TGCAGTGCTAGTTTAGGGGGCGATCAGCCCCAGCATTTT. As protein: CSASLGGDQPQHF.

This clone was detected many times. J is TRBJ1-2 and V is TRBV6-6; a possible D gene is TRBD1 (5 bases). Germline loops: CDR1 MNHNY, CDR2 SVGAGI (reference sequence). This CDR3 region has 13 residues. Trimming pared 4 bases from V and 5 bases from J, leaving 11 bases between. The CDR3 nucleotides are TGTGCCAGCAGTTTTGGGGCCGGTTATGGCTACACCTTC. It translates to CASSFGAGYGYTF.

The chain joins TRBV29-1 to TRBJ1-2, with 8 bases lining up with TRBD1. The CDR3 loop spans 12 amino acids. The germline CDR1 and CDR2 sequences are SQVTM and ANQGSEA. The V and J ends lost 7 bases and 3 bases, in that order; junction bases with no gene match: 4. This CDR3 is CSAPGGYYGYTF. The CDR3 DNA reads TGCAGCGCTCCAGGGGGCTACTATGGCTACACCTTC.

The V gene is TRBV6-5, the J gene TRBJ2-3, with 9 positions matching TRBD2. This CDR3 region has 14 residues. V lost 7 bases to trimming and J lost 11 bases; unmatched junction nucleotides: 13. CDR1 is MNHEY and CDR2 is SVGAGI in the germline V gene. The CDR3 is CASNPGLASSWQYF. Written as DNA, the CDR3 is TGTGCCAGCAATCCGGGACTAGCCTCGTCTTGGCAGTATTTT.

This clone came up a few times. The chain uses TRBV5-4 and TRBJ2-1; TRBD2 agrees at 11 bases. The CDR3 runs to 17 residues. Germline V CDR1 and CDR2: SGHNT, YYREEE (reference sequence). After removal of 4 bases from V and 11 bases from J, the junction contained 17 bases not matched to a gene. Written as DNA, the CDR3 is TGTGCCAGCAGCCCCCGATCGGCTAGCGGGGGGTCCGTTAAGCAGTTCTTC. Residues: CASSPRSASGGSVKQFF. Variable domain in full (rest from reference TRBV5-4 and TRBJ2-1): ETGVTQSPTHLIKTRGQQVTLRCSSQSGHNTVSWYQQALGQGPQFIFQYYREEENGRGNFPPRFSGLQFPNYSSELNVNALELDDSALYLCASSPRSASGGSVKQFFGPGTRLTVL.

CDR3 coding DNA: TGCGCCAGCAGCCCCTGGTTCGGGGGTAGGAACACTGAAGCTTTCTTT. Amino acids: CASSPWFGGRNTEAFF. The rearrangement links TRBV5-1 to TRBJ1-1; D perhaps matches TRBD1 (5 bases). Per the germline V gene, CDR1 is SGHRS and CDR2 is YFSETQ. Between the trimmed V and J ends, which lost 4 bases and 1 base, there was a span of 17 bases. The CDR3 has 16 amino acids.

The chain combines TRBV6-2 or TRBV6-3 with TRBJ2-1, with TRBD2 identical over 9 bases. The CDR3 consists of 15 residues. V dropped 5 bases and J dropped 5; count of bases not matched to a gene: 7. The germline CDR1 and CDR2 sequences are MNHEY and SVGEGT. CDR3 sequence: CASSKSGGLDNEQFF. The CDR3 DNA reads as TGTGCCAGCAGTAAGAGCGGGGGGTTAGACAATGAGCAGTTCTTC.

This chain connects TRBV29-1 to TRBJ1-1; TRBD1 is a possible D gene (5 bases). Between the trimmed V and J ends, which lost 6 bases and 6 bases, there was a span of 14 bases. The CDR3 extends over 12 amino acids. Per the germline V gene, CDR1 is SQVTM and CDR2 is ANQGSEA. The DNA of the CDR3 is TGCAGCGTATACGGATGGGGGGCTGAAGCTTTCTTT. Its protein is CSVYGWGAEAFF.

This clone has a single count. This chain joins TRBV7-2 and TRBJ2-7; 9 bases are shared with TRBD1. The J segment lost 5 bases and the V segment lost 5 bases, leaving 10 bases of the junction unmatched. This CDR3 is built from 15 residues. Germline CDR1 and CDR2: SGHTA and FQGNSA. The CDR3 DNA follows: TGTGCCAGCAGCCAGGACAGGGGACCTCCTGACGAGCAGTACTTC. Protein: CASSQDRGPPDEQYF.